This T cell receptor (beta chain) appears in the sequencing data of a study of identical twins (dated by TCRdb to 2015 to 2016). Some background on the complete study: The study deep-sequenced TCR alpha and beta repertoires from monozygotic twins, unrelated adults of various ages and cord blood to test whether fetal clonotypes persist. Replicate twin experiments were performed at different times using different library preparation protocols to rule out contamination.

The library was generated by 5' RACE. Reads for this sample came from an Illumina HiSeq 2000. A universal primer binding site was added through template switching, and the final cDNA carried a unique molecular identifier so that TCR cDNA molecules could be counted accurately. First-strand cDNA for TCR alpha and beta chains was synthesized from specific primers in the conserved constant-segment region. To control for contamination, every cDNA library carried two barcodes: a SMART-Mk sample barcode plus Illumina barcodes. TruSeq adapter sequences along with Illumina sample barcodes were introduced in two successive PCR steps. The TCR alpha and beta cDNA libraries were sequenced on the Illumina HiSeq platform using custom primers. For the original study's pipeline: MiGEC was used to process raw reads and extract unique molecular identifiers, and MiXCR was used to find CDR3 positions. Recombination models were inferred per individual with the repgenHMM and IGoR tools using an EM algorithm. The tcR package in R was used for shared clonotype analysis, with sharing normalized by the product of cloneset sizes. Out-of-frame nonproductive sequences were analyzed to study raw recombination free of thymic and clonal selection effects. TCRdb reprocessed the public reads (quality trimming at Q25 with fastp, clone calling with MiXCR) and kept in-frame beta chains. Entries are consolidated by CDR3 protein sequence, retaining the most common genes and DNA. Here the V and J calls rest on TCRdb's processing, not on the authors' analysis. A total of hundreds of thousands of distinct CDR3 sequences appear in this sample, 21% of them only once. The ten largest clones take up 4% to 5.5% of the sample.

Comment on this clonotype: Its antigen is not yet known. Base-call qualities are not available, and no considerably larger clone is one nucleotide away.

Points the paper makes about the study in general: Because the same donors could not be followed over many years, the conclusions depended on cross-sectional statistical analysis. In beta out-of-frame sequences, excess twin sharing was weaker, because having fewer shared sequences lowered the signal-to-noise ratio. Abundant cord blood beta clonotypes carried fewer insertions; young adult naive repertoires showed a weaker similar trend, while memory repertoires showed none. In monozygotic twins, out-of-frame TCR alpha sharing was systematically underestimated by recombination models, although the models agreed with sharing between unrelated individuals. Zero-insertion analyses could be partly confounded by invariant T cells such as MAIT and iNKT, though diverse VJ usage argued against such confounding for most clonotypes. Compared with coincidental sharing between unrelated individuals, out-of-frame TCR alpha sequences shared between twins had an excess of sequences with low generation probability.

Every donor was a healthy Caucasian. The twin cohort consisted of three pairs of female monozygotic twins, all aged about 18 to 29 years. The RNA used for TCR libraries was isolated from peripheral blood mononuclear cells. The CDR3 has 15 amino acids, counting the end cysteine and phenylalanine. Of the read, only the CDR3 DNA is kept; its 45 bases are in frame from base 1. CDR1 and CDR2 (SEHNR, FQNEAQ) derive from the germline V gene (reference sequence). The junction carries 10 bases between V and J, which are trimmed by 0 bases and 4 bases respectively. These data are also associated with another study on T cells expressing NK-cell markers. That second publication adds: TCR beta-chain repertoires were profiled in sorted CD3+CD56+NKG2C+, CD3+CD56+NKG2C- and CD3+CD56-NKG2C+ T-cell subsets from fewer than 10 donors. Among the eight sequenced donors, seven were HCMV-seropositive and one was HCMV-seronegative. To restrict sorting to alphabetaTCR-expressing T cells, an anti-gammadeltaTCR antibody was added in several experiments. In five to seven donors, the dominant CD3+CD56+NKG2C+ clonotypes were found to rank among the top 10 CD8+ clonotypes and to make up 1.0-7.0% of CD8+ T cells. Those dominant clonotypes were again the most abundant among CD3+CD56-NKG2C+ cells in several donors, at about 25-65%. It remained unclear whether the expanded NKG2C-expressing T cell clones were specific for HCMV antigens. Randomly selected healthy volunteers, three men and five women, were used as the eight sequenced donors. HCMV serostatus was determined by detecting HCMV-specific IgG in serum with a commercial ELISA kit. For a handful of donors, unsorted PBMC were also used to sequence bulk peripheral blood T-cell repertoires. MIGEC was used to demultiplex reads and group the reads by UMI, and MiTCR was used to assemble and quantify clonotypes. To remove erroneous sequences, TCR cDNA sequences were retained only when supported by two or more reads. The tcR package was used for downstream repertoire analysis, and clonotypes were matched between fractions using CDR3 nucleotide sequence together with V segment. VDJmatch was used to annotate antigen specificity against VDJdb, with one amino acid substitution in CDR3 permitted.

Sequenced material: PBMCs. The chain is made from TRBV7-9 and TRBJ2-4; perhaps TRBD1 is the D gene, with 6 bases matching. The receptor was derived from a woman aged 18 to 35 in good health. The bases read TGTGCCAGCAGCTTAGCGCAGGGGAATAAAAACATTCAGTACTTC. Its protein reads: CASSLAQGNKNIQYF.